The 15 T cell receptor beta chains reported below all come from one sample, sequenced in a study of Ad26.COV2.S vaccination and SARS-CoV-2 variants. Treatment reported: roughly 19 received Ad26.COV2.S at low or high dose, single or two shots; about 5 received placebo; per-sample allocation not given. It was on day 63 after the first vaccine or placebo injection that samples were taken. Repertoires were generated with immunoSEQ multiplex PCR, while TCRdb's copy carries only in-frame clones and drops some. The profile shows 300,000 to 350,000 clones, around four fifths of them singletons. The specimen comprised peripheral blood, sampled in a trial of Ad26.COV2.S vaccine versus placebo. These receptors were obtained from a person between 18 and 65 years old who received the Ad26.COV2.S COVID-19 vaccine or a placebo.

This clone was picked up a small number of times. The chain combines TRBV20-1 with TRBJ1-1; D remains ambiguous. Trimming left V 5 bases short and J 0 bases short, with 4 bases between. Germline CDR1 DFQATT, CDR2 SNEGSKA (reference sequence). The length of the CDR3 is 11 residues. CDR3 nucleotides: TGCAGTGCTCTCATGAACACTGAAGCTTTCTTT. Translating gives CSALMNTEAFF.

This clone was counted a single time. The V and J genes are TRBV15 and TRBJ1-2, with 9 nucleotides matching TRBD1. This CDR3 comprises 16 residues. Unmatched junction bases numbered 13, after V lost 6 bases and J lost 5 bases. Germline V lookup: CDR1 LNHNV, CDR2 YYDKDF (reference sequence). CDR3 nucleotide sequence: TGTGCCACCAGTCGCTTCATCGGACAGGGGATATATGGCTACACCTTC. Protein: CATSRFIGQGIYGYTF. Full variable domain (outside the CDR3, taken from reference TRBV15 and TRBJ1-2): DAMVIQNPRYQVTQFGKPVTLSCSQTLNHNVMYWYQQKSSQAPKLLFHYYDKDFNNEADTPDNFQSRRPNTSFCFLDIRSPGLGDTAMYLCATSRFIGQGIYGYTFGSGTRLTVV.

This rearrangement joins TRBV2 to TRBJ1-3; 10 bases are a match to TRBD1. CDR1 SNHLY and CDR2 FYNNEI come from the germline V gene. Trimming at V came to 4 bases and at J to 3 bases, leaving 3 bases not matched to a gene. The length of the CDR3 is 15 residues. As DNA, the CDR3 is TGTGCCAGCAGTGCGGGACAGGGGCATGGAAACACCATATATTTT. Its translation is CASSAGQGHGNTIYF.

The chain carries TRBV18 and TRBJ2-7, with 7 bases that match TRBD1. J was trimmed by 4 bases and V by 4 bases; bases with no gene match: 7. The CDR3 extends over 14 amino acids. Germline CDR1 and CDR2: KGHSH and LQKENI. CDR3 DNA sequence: TGTGCCAGCTCACGACAGGGAGCCATATACGAGCAGTACTTC. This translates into CASSRQGAIYEQYF. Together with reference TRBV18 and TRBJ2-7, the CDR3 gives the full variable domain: NAGVMQNPRHLVRRRGQEARLRCSPMKGHSHVYWYRQLPEEGLKFMVYLQKENIIDESGMPKERFSAEFPKEGPSILRIQQVVRGDSAAYFCASSRQGAIYEQYFGPGTRLTVT.

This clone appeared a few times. Written as DNA, the CDR3 is TGTGCCAGCAGTGAACCGGGAGGCGGGGACGGAACTGAAGCTTTCTTT. Residues: CASSEPGGGDGTEAFF. The chain couples TRBV6-1 to TRBJ1-1; perhaps TRBD1 as D (5 bases). Germline-derived CDR1 and CDR2 are MNHNS and SASEGT. The length of the CDR3 is 16 residues. V was clipped by 2 bases and J by 5 bases, with 18 bases between them.

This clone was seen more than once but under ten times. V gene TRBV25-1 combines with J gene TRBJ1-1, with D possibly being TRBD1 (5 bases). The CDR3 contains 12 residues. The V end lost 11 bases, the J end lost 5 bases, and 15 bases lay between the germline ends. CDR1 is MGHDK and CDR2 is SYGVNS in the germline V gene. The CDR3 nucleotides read TGTGCCGCGGTGGGGGTCAGGACTGAAGCTTTCTTT. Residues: CAAVGVRTEAFF. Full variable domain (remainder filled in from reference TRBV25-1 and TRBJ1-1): EADIYQTPRYLVIGTGKKITLECSQTMGHDKMYWYQQDPGMELHLIHYSYGVNSTEKGDLSSESTVSRIRTEHFPLTLESARPSHTSQYLCAAVGVRTEAFFGQGTRLTVV.

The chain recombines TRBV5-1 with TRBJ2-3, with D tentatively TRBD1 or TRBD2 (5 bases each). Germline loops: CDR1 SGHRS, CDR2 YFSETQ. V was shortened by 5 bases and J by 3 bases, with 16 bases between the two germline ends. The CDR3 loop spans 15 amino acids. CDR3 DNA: TGCGCCAGCAGTCCCCGGGACCGACAGACAGATACGCAGTATTTT. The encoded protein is CASSPRDRQTDTQYF.

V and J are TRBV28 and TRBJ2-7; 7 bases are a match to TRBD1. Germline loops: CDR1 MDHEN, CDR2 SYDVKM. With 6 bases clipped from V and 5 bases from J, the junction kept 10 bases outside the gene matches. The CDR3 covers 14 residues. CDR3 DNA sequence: TGTGCCAGCAGACCCGGACAGGTGAACGACGAGCAGTACTTC. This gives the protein CASRPGQVNDEQYF. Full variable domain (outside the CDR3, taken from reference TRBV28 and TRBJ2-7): DVKVTQSSRYLVKRTGEKVFLECVQDMDHENMFWYRQDPGLGLRLIYFSYDVKMKEKGDIPEGYSVSREKKERFSLILESASTNQTSMYLCASRPGQVNDEQYFGPGTRLTVT.

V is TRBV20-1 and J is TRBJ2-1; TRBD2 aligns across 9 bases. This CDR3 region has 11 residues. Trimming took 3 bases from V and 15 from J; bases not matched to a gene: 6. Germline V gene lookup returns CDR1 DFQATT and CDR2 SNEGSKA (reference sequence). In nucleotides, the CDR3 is TGCAGTGCTAGTGGAGCGGGGGGAAGGTTCTTC. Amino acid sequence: CSASGAGGRFF.

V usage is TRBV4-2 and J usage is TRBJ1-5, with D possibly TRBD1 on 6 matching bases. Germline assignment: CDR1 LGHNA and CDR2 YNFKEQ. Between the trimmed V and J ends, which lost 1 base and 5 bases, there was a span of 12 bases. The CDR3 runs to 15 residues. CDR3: CASSQVSGEDQPQHF. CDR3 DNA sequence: TGTGCCAGCAGCCAAGTTTCAGGGGAAGATCAGCCCCAGCATTTT.

For the CDR3, the DNA is TGTGCCAGCAGTTTGGCCCATAGTCCTGAAGCTTTCTTT. As protein: CASSLAHSPEAFF. V and J are TRBV12-3 or TRBV12-4 and TRBJ1-1; no definite D call. CDR3 length equals 13 residues. Between the trimmed V and J ends, which lost 3 bases and 6 bases, there was a span of 11 bases.

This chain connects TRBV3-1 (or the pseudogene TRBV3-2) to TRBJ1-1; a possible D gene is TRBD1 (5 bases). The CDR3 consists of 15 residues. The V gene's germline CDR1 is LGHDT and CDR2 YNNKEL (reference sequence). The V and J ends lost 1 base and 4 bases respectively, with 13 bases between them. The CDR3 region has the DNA TGTGCCAGCAGCCAAGGGGCCTTGGGGGGCACTGAAGCTTTCTTT. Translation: CASSQGALGGTEAFF.

This CDR3 reads CASSQGPVSGQYF. In DNA, the CDR3 is TGCGCCAGCAGCCAAGGCCCCGTATCCGGGCAGTATTTT. The chain couples TRBV4-1 to TRBJ2-3; no clear D gene. From germline, CDR1 is MGHRA and CDR2 YSYEKL. This CDR3 spans 13 amino acids. V dropped 1 base and J dropped 11 bases, with 13 bases sitting between them.

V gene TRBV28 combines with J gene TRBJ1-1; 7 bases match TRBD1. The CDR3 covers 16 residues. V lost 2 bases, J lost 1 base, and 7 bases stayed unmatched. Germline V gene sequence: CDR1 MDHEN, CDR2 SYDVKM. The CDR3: CASSLEQGRGNTEAFF. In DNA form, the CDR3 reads TGTGCCAGCAGTTTAGAACAGGGGAGAGGGAACACTGAAGCTTTCTTT.

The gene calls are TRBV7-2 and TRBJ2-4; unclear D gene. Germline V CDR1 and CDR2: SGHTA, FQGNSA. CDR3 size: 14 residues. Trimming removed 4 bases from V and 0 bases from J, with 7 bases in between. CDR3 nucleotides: TGTGCCAGCAGCTCATCCGTAGCCAAAAACATTCAGTACTTC. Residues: CASSSSVAKNIQYF.